This entry lists 14 T cell receptor beta chains sequenced from one sample in a study of T cells in women clearing cervical HPV infection. Sequencing used immunoSEQ multiplex PCR; TCRdb keeps in-frame clones, though not all of them. The repertoire table contains approximately 17,000 clones. The material sequenced was blood buffy coat. These receptors all stem from a woman aged 18-69 years with a cervical HPV16 infection that either progressed to CIN3+ or cleared (not recorded which).

As to this clone: The CDR3 is cut off 3 residues early in the read; its end comes from the germline J gene. The chain uses TRBV5-1 and TRBJ2-1; 9 nucleotides match TRBD1. The germline gives CDR1 SGHRS, CDR2 YFSETQ. The CDR3 contains 15 residues. V gave up 2 bases and J gave up 5 bases; unmatched junction bases: 5. The CDR3 DNA, read in part, is TGCGCCAGCAGCTTACAGGGGACAGGGAACAATGAG. As protein: CASSLQGTGNNE. The full CDR3 is CASSLQGTGNNEQFF.

A remark on this clone: With the read ending 3 residues before the CDR3 end, the germline J gene is used to fill in that end. The chain has TRBV4-1 and TRBJ2-5, with 7 bases lining up with TRBD1. This CDR3 contains 13 residues. Trimming at V came to 5 bases and at J to 5 bases, leaving 5 bases not matched to a gene. CDR1 and CDR2 (germline): MGHRA, YSYEKL. CDR3 loop: CASSSPGQETQYF. The DNA read from the CDR3 is TGCGCCAGCAGCTCTCCGGGACAGGAGACC.

For this clone: The CDR3 extends 3 residues past the end of the read, so its final part is completed from the germline J gene. This chain connects TRBV20-1 to TRBJ2-7; TRBD1 matches 7 bases. Germline CDR1 reads DFQATT; CDR2 reads SNEGSKA (reference sequence). This CDR3 spans 13 amino acids. V dropped 3 bases and J dropped 5; count of bases not matched to a gene: 7. CDR3 sequence reads: CSASPPDRDEQYF. CDR3 bases read: TGCAGTGCTAGTCCTCCAGACAGGGACGAG.

As concerns this clone: The CDR3 is cut off 3 residues early in the read; its end comes from the germline J gene. The chain uses TRBV30 and TRBJ2-2; D might be TRBD1 (6 bases). The CDR3 is 14 residues long. Germline V gives CDR1 GTSNPN, CDR2 SVGIG (reference sequence). Trimming removed 5 bases at V and 4 bases at J, with 14 bases between. Incomplete CDR3 DNA: TGTGCCTGGGGACCAAACAGGGCCACCGGGGAG. It yields the protein CAWGPNRATGE. The entire CDR3 is CAWGPNRATGELFF.

Notes on this clone: The read falls 3 residues short of the CDR3 end, and the missing part is taken from the germline J gene. The rearrangement links TRBV19 to TRBJ1-5; D is possibly TRBD1 (5 bases). Per germline, CDR1 LNHDA and CDR2 SQIVND (reference sequence). V lost 3 bases and J 9 bases, leaving 12 bases between the germline ends. This CDR3 comprises 13 residues. The part of the CDR3 DNA that was read is TGTGCCAGTAGTATTTTGGGGGGTGGGCCC. Protein sequence: CASSILGGGP. The whole CDR3 is CASSILGGGPQHF. Full variable domain (remainder filled in from reference TRBV19 and TRBJ1-5): DGGITQSPKYLFRKEGQNVTLSCEQNLNHDAMYWYRQDPGQGLRLIYYSQIVNDFQKGDIAEGYSVSREKKESFPLTVTSAQKNPTAFYLCASSILGGGPQHFGDGTRLSIL.

This CDR3 reads CASSFAGAAEAFF. The covered CDR3 bases are TGCGCCAGCAGCTTCGCGGGGGCCGCTGAA. The chain has TRBV5-1 and TRBJ1-1, with D possibly TRBD1 on 6 matching bases. The read stops 3 residues short of the end of the CDR3; the missing end is completed from the germline J gene. Germline CDR1 is SGHRS and CDR2 is YFSETQ. The CDR3 loop spans 13 amino acids. Trimming took off 2 bases at V and 6 bases at J, with 11 bases between the two ends.

Notes on this clone: The CDR3 is cut off 3 residues early in the read; its end comes from the germline J gene. This chain connects TRBV5-6 to TRBJ2-1; TRBD1 is a possible D gene (5 bases). Germline V lookup: CDR1 SGHDT, CDR2 YYEEEE. This CDR3 has 14 amino acids. Trimming cost V 5 bases and J 7 bases, with 16 bases left between them. CDR3 region: CASRLTGLRNEQFF. The DNA read from the CDR3 is TGTGCCAGCAGATTAACAGGTTTAAGGAATGAG. Full variable domain (outside the CDR3, taken from reference TRBV5-6 and TRBJ2-1): DAGVTQSPTHLIKTRGQQVTLRCSPKSGHDTVSWYQQALGQGPQFIFQYYEEEERQRGNFPDRFSGHQFPNYSSELNVNALLLGDSALYLCASRLTGLRNEQFFGPGTRLTVL.

CDR3 DNA, as far as it was read: TGTGCCAGCAGCACCATTACGCGGGGGTGGCTCACAGATACG. Translation gives CASSTITRGWLTDT. The full CDR3 is CASSTITRGWLTDTQYF. V is TRBV12-3 or TRBV12-4 and J is TRBJ2-3; 7 positions agree with TRBD2. The read ends 3 residues early relative to the CDR3; the germline J gene fills the gap. This CDR3 is 17 amino acids long. V lost 6 bases to trimming and J lost 2 bases; unmatched junction nucleotides: 14.

With regard to this clone: The sequenced fragment ends 3 residues before the CDR3 boundary, so the rest is inferred from the germline J gene. The V call is TRBV29-1, the J call TRBJ2-1, with unresolved D. The CDR3 contains 13 residues. Per the germline V gene, CDR1 is SQVTM and CDR2 is ANQGSEA. Trimming left V 5 bases short and J 3 bases short, with 11 bases between. Here the CDR3 reads CSVFDRFYNEQFF. The part of the CDR3 DNA that was read is TGCAGCGTTTTCGATAGATTCTACAATGAG.

This clone is deemed medium-sized (0.01 to 0.1%) by its frequency. With the read ending 3 residues before the CDR3 end, the germline J gene is used to fill in that end. The V gene is TRBV29-1, the J gene TRBJ1-4; 10 bases match TRBD1. V lost 6 bases, J lost 6 bases, and 4 bases stayed unmatched. Germline assignment: CDR1 SQVTM and CDR2 ANQGSEA. This CDR3 has 13 amino acids. Incomplete CDR3 DNA: TGCAGCGTGACCGGGACAGGGGATGAAAAA. This codes for CSVTGTGDEK. In full, the CDR3 is CSVTGTGDEKLFF.

As concerns this clone: Read data end 3 residues before the CDR3 end; the end is taken from the germline J gene. The genes are TRBV5-5 and TRBJ1-3; 8 bases match TRBD1. The CDR3 sequence is 15 residues long. Unmatched junction bases numbered 7, after V lost 4 bases and J lost 4 bases. Per germline, CDR1 SGHKS and CDR2 YYEKEE (reference sequence). The DNA read from the CDR3 is TGTGCCAGCAGCCCCGACAGGGGCCACGGAAACACC. Amino acid sequence: CASSPDRGHGNT. The CDR3 in full is CASSPDRGHGNTIYF.

In regard to this clone: The read halts 3 residues ahead of the CDR3 end, with the missing end drawn from the germline J gene. This chain connects TRBV30 to TRBJ1-5; D unresolved. The CDR3 is 14 residues long. V lost 1 base, J lost 9 bases, and 16 bases lay in between. Germline V CDR1 and CDR2: GTSNPN, SVGIG (reference sequence). The CDR3 here is CAWSAADLLGPQHF. Partial CDR3 DNA: TGTGCCTGGAGTGCGGCGGATTTGCTTGGGCCC.

Regarding this clone: The read ends 3 residues shy of where the CDR3 ends; the end is completed using the germline J gene. V is TRBV5-1 and J is TRBJ1-2; D perhaps matches TRBD1 (5 bases). The CDR3 length is 15 residues. Germline V lookup: CDR1 SGHRS, CDR2 YFSETQ. The CDR3 is CASSLHPREGVGYTF. The sequenced CDR3 bases are TGCGCCAGCAGCTTGCACCCCAGGGAAGGGGTGGGG.

Worth noting for this clone: The read ends 3 residues early relative to the CDR3; the germline J gene fills the gap. This chain joins TRBV6-1 and TRBJ1-1; D gene ambiguous. The germline CDR1 and CDR2 sequences are MNHNS and SASEGT. This CDR3 spans 17 amino acids. V lost 1 base and J 0 bases, leaving 15 bases between the germline ends. CDR3 amino acids: CASSEGAARLLNTEAFF. CDR3 DNA (partial): TGTGCCAGCAGTGAAGGGGCAGCCCGTTTATTGAACACTGAA.